The following is a TCR beta chain sequence with its context. Its antigen is as yet unknown. This sample is part of a study of Ad26.COV2.S vaccination and SARS-CoV-2 variants. Study-wide results and caveats: While placebo recipients had lower spike-specific TCR breadth, vaccine recipients had more. In TCR breadth and depth analyses, total T cell responses may have been underestimated.

Measured with immunoSEQ multiplex PCR; TCRdb has only the in-frame clones, and not every one. The data contain 510,000 or so clones, 87% of them singletons. As for treatment: roughly 18 received Ad26.COV2.S at low or high dose, single or two shots; about five received placebo; per-sample allocation not given. Sampling occurred on day 63 after the first vaccine or placebo injection. This adult donor, from Boston, was 18-55 years old. The sequence derives from a person aged 18 to 59 who received the Ad26.COV2.S COVID-19 vaccine or a placebo. The sequenced sample was peripheral blood, obtained in a trial of Ad26.COV2.S vaccine versus placebo.

CDR3 bases: TGTGCCAGCAGCGTATCGGTGGGTGAGACCCAGTACTTC. Residues: CASSVSVGETQYF. J is TRBJ2-5 and V is TRBV9; D is undetermined. Germline V CDR1 and CDR2: SGDLS, YYNGEE. Trimming took off 1 base at V and 5 bases at J, with 9 bases between the two ends. CDR3 size: 13 residues.